The following is a T cell receptor beta chain sequence with its context. This sample is part of a study of blood T cell repertoires in COVID-19. The wider study: The United States, Italy and Spain were the sources of the acute and convalescent COVID-19 samples. PBMCs, B-cell-depleted T cells, or T cells were the source of the cDNA or gDNA that made up the material.

CDR1 MNHEY and CDR2 SMNVEV come from the germline V gene (reference sequence). V shed 9 bases and J shed 7 bases, with 21 bases lying between them. The CDR3 extends over 14 amino acids. In the source study's methods: Estimation of nucleated cell counts was performed using reference gene primer amplification. Generated by immunoSEQ multiplex PCR, the TCRdb table keeps only in-frame clones and is missing some. V and J calls and clone size follow that table, whereas D and trimming were derived from the DNA. The profile shows some 260,000 clones, about three quarters of them singletons. This sequence originates from an elderly woman with acute or convalescent COVID-19. Sequencing was done on a sample of peripheral blood. The chain combines TRBV27 with TRBJ1-2; D is possibly TRBD1 (6 bases). The CDR3 here is CASPVVGGRCGYTF. DNA for the CDR3: TGTGCCAGTCCTGTCGTGGGGGGGCGGTGTGGCTACACCTTC.